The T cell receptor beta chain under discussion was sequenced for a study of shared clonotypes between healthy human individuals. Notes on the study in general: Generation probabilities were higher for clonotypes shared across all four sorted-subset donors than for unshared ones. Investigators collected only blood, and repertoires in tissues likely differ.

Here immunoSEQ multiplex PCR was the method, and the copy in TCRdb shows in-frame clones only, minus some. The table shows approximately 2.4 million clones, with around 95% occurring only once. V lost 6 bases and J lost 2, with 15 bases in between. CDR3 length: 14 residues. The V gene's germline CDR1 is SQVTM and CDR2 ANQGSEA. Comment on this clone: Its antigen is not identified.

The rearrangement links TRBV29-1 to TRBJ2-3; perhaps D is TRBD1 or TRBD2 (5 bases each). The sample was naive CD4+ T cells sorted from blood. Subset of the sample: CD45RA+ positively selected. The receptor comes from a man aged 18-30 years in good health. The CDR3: CSVGTWLFTDTQYF. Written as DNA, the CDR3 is TGCAGCGTGGGGACGTGGTTATTCACAGATACGCAGTATTTT.